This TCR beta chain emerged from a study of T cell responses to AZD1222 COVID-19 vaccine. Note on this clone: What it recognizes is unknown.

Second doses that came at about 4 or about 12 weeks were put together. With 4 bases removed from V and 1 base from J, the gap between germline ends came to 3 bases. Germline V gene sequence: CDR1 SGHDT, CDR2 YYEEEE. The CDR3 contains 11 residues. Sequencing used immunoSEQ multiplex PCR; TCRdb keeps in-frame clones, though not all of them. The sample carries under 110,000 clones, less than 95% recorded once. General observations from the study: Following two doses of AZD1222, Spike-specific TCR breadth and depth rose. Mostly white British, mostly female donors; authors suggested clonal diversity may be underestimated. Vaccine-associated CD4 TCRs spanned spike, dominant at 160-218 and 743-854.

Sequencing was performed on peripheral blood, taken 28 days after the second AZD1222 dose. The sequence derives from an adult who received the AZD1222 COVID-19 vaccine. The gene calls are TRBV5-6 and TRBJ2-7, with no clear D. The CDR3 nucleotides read TGTGCCAGCAGCCGGTCCTACGAGCAGTACTTC. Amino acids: CASSRSYEQYF.